Presented here are 32 T cell receptor beta chains from one specimen sequenced in a study of cytomegalovirus exposure and HLA in healthy donors. Amplification used 60 Vbeta primers and 13 Jbeta primers. Clones were sequenced by immunoSEQ multiplex PCR, and TCRdb holds only the in-frame ones, with some missing. The table shows roughly 190,000 clones, with 9.5% to 15% occurring only once. Sequencing used PBMCs. Receptor source: a middle-aged man in good health and CMV-seropositive.

The chain combines TRBV28 with TRBJ1-2; 8 bases fit TRBD1. CDR1 and CDR2 (germline): MDHEN, SYDVKM. The CDR3 length is 15 residues. J was trimmed by 5 bases and V by 5 bases; bases with no gene match: 10. The CDR3 spells CASSPPSRGLYGYTF. The CDR3, as DNA: TGTGCCAGCAGTCCCCCCTCCAGGGGGCTATATGGCTACACCTTC.

The J gene is TRBJ2-5, the V gene TRBV5-1; TRBD2 matches at 10 bases. This CDR3 has 15 amino acids. Germline V lookup: CDR1 SGHRS, CDR2 YFSETQ. Losses at the gene ends were 7 bases for V and 5 bases for J; bases not matched to a gene: 11. This chain's CDR3 is CASGQTSGVTETQYF. In DNA, the CDR3 is TGCGCCAGCGGCCAAACTAGCGGGGTTACGGAGACCCAGTACTTC.

The chain carries TRBV2 and TRBJ2-3; D call uncertain. Germline loops: CDR1 SNHLY, CDR2 FYNNEI. The CDR3 is 15 residues long. V lost 3 bases to trimming and J lost 0 bases, with 10 bases between them. CDR3 nucleotides: TGTGCCAGCAGTGATACGACTTATAGCACAGATACGCAGTATTTT. It codes for CASSDTTYSTDTQYF.

The rearrangement joins TRBV29-1 to TRBJ1-1; a weak D match, TRBD1 (6 bases). From germline, CDR1 is SQVTM and CDR2 ANQGSEA. V was shortened by 6 bases and J by 4 bases, with 15 bases between the two germline ends. This CDR3 has 13 amino acids. The CDR3 loop is CSVDSGVGTEAFF. DNA for the CDR3: TGCAGCGTGGACAGCGGGGTCGGCACTGAAGCTTTCTTT.

Only a few counts were recorded for this clone. The J gene is TRBJ2-7, the V gene TRBV6-1; maybe TRBD2 (5 bases). From germline, CDR1 is MNHNS and CDR2 SASEGT. The CDR3 consists of 13 residues. Trimming removed 4 bases at V and 6 bases at J, with 13 bases between. The CDR3 region is CASSGGQAGEQYF. In nucleotides, the CDR3 is TGTGCCAGCAGTGGCGGGCAGGCCGGCGAGCAGTACTTC.

There are a few counts of this clone. J is TRBJ2-3 and V is TRBV11-3; maybe TRBD1 (5 bases). This CDR3 spans 16 amino acids. Germline CDR1 reads SGHNT; CDR2 reads YENEEA. The V end lost 1 base, the J end lost 0 bases, and 11 bases lay between the germline ends. CDR3 region: CASSLGTFPSTDTQYF. For the CDR3, the DNA is TGTGCCAGCAGCTTAGGGACATTTCCTAGCACAGATACGCAGTATTTT.

This chain links TRBV27 with TRBJ1-2; TRBD1 aligns across 9 bases. The CDR3 extends over 16 amino acids. The germline gives CDR1 MNHEY, CDR2 SMNVEV (reference sequence). V dropped 3 bases and J dropped 6; count of bases not matched to a gene: 11. In DNA, the CDR3 is TGTGCCAGCAGTTTCGCCGGAGAGGGACAGGGAGATGGCTACACCTTC. It encodes CASSFAGEGQGDGYTF.

The chain carries TRBV5-1 and TRBJ2-3; D gene uncertain. Looked up from germline, CDR1 is SGHRS and CDR2 is YFSETQ. The germline V and J ends were trimmed by 0 bases and 3 bases, with 11 bases remaining between them. The CDR3 runs 15 residues. Here the CDR3 DNA reads TGCGCCAGCAGCTTGGCTGGGCTCCGGACAGATACGCAGTATTTT. This codes for CASSLAGLRTDTQYF.

The CDR3 nucleotides read TGTGCCAGCTCCTCGCTTCCCCACGAGCAGTACTTC. Residues: CASSSLPHEQYF. The chain combines TRBV13 with TRBJ2-5; D is undetermined. The DNA end lines up better with TRBJ2-7; the J call may be wrong. Germline CDR1 is PRHDT and CDR2 is FYEKMQ (reference sequence). The CDR3 runs to 12 residues.

The chain links TRBV9 to TRBJ1-1; D is possibly TRBD1 (6 bases). The germline V gene encodes CDR1 SGDLS and CDR2 YYNGEE. The CDR3 is 14 residues long. Trimming left V 0 bases short and J 3 bases short, with 9 bases between. CDR3 sequence: CASSVATGHTEAFF. Here the CDR3 DNA reads TGTGCCAGCAGCGTAGCTACAGGGCACACTGAAGCTTTCTTT.

Only a few counts were recorded for this clone. The chain carries TRBV6-5 and TRBJ2-3; D perhaps matches TRBD1 (6 bases). V shed 5 bases and J shed 1 base, with 7 bases lying between them. Germline CDR1 reads MNHEY; CDR2 reads SVGAGI. This CDR3 is 13 amino acids long. The CDR3 region has the DNA TGTGCCAGCAGTAACAGGGGCACAGATACGCAGTATTTT. Its protein product is CASSNRGTDTQYF.

The chain has TRBV2 and TRBJ1-6; TRBD1 might be the D (6 bases). This CDR3 has 14 amino acids. V was trimmed by 6 bases and J by 5 bases, leaving 11 bases between them. Germline V gives CDR1 SNHLY, CDR2 FYNNEI. The CDR3: CASRRTDNNSPLHF. The CDR3 DNA reads TGTGCCAGCAGGAGGACAGACAATAATTCACCCCTCCACTTT.

The chain recombines TRBV13 with TRBJ2-1; weak D call: TRBD2 (5 bases). Trimming cost V 1 base and J 3 bases, with 10 bases left between them. Germline V gene data show CDR1 as PRHDT and CDR2 as FYEKMQ (reference sequence). The CDR3 is 15 residues long. CDR3 region: CASSLEPGNYNEQFF. Here the CDR3 DNA reads TGTGCCAGCAGCTTAGAACCGGGAAACTACAATGAGCAGTTCTTC.

This chain connects TRBV11-2 to TRBJ2-6, with unresolved D. V lost 5 bases and J lost 4, with 15 bases in between. The germline V gene has CDR1 SGHAT and CDR2 FQNNGV. This CDR3 spans 16 amino acids. CDR3 nucleotide sequence: TGTGCCAGCAGCCTCACCTCGGTACGAGGGGCCAACGTCCTGACTTTC. Amino acid sequence: CASSLTSVRGANVLTF.

The chain links TRBV27 to TRBJ2-7; 10 nucleotides line up with TRBD1. The CDR3 has 15 amino acids. The trim removed 5 bases at V and 4 bases at J, leaving 8 bases unmatched. Germline-derived CDR1 and CDR2 are MNHEY and SMNVEV (reference sequence). The CDR3 bases are TGTGCCAGCAGTCAGGGACAGGGGCTGGGGTACGAGCAGTACTTC. Its protein product is CASSQGQGLGYEQYF.

This chain connects TRBV7-2 to TRBJ2-5, with D possibly matching TRBD2 (6 bases). The ends were cut back, 5 bases at V and 4 bases at J, with 17 bases in the middle. Looked up from germline, CDR1 is SGHTA and CDR2 is FQGNSA. This CDR3 contains 15 residues. DNA of the CDR3: TGTGCCAGCAGCGTCCCGATCGGGGGTCCAGAGACCCAGTACTTC. Its translation: CASSVPIGGPETQYF.

The chain links TRBV7-7 to TRBJ2-2; 9 nucleotides match TRBD1. Germline V gene sequence: CDR1 SSHAT, CDR2 FNYEAQ (reference sequence). V gave up 5 bases and J gave up 5 bases; unmatched junction bases: 3. CDR3 length: 14 residues. CDR3 nucleotide sequence: TGTGCCAGCAGCACAGGGGGCGGGACCGGGGAGCTGTTTTTT. Its protein product is CASSTGGGTGELFF.

This clone was counted a few times. V and J are TRBV9 and TRBJ2-2, with D hard to call. This CDR3 region has 12 residues. The germline V gene has CDR1 SGDLS and CDR2 YYNGEE. The V and J ends lost 2 bases and 6 bases respectively, with 5 bases between them. CDR3 region: CASSVSAGELFF. The CDR3, as DNA: TGTGCCAGCAGCGTTAGTGCCGGGGAGCTGTTTTTT.

V is TRBV6-5 and J is TRBJ1-2, with D tentatively TRBD1 (5 bases). V dropped 0 bases and J dropped 10 bases, with 12 bases sitting between them. From germline, CDR1 is MNHEY and CDR2 SVGAGI. The CDR3 consists of 13 residues. The CDR3 sequence is CASSYSTGADYTF. CDR3 bases: TGTGCCAGCAGTTACTCGACTGGGGCGGACTACACCTTC.

The chain uses TRBV10-3 and TRBJ1-1; the D is unclear. CDR1 is ENHRY, CDR2 SYGVKD, per germline. CDR3 length equals 12 residues. V was clipped by 0 bases and J by 11 bases, with 10 bases between them. CDR3 coding DNA: TGTGCCATCAGTGAGTCATCGGGTCCCGCTTTCTTT. This encodes CAISESSGPAFF.

This clone occurred a few times. The genes are TRBV11-2 and TRBJ1-2; D not certain. The CDR3 extends over 12 amino acids. Germline-derived CDR1 and CDR2 are SGHAT and FQNNGV. V was pared by 0 bases and J by 8 bases, with 7 bases between. In DNA form, the CDR3 reads TGTGCCAGCAGCTTAGATCGGCGGGGCTACACCTTC. Protein: CASSLDRRGYTF.

This clone was seen more than once but under ten times. The gene calls are TRBV11-3 and TRBJ1-1; D may be TRBD1 (6 bases). V dropped 3 bases and J dropped 1 base, with 15 bases sitting between them. CDR1 is SGHNT and CDR2 is YENEEA in the germline V gene. This CDR3 has 16 amino acids. Here the CDR3 reads CASSFMPGHWNTEAFF. As DNA, the CDR3 is TGTGCCAGCAGCTTTATGCCGGGACACTGGAACACTGAAGCTTTCTTT.

The table lists this clone with a few counts. This chain joins TRBV7-9 and TRBJ1-1; 10 bases are a match to TRBD1. The CDR3 is 14 residues long. Trimming removed 6 bases from V and 3 bases from J; junction bases left unmatched: 4. Germline V CDR1 and CDR2: SEHNR, FQNEAQ (reference sequence). The CDR3 loop is CASRDRGMDTEAFF. The CDR3 region has the DNA TGTGCCAGCAGGGACAGGGGGATGGACACTGAAGCTTTCTTT. The entire variable domain, with the rest obtained from reference TRBV7-9 and TRBJ1-1, is as follows: DTGVSQNPRHKITKRGQNVTFRCDPISEHNRLYWYRQTLGQGPEFLTYFQNEAQLEKSRLLSDRFSAERPKGSFSTLEIQRTEQGDSAMYLCASRDRGMDTEAFFGQGTRLTVV.

The chain carries TRBV6-5 and TRBJ2-3, with TRBD2 matching 11 bases. The germline gives CDR1 MNHEY, CDR2 SVGAGI. Trimming took 6 bases from V and 1 from J; bases not matched to a gene: 0. This CDR3 region has 14 residues. For the CDR3, the DNA is TGTGCCAGCAGGGGACTAGCGGGCACAGATACGCAGTATTTT. Protein product: CASRGLAGTDTQYF.

The chain employs TRBV28 and TRBJ2-3; possible D gene TRBD2, 5 bases. Germline lookup yields CDR1 MDHEN and CDR2 SYDVKM. The CDR3 covers 16 residues. V dropped 6 bases and J dropped 4 bases, with 20 bases sitting between them. In DNA, the CDR3 is TGTGCCAGCAGCCCCCTCTCCTATAGCGACTCAGATACGCAGTATTTT. Its protein product is CASSPLSYSDSDTQYF.

This clone has just a few counts. The chain combines TRBV4-3 with TRBJ1-3; 7 bases agree with TRBD1. CDR3 size: 16 residues. Germline CDR1 reads LGHNA; CDR2 reads YSLEER. The V gene end was trimmed by 0 bases and the J gene end by 6 bases; junction bases not matched to a gene: 8. The CDR3 sequence is CASSQEAGGMLNTIYF. The CDR3 DNA is TGCGCCAGCAGCCAAGAAGCAGGGGGTATGTTAAACACCATATATTTT.

This clone has a handful of counts. This chain joins TRBV6-1 and TRBJ2-3; D is perhaps TRBD1 (6 bases). V gave up 3 bases and J gave up 3 bases, with 7 bases separating them. There are 13 residues in the CDR3. CDR1 MNHNS and CDR2 SASEGT come from the germline V gene. Here the CDR3 reads CASSERGTDTQYF. CDR3 bases: TGTGCCAGCAGTGAGAGGGGGACAGATACGCAGTATTTT.

The table lists this clone with a few counts. The rearrangement uses TRBV14 and TRBJ2-2; 13 bases are a match to TRBD2. The CDR3 totals 16 residues. Germline-derived CDR1 and CDR2 are SGHDN and FVKESK. V shed 2 bases, J shed 6 bases, and the junction held 3 bases outside the gene matches. The CDR3 region has the DNA TGTGCCAGCAGCCAAAGGACTAGCGGGGGCCCCGGGGAGCTGTTTTTT. It yields the protein CASSQRTSGGPGELFF.

This clone was observed a handful of times. This chain joins TRBV9 and TRBJ2-2; D is unresolved. V was trimmed by 3 bases and J by 7 bases, leaving 13 bases between them. The germline CDR1 and CDR2 sequences are SGDLS and YYNGEE. The CDR3 sequence is 14 residues long. The CDR3 reads CASSASSTFGELFF. In nucleotides, the CDR3 is TGTGCCAGCAGCGCCTCCTCAACTTTCGGGGAGCTGTTTTTT.

In this sample, this clone turned up a few times. V gene TRBV30 combines with J gene TRBJ1-6; D may be TRBD1 (5 bases). Trimming pared 3 bases from V and 5 bases from J, leaving 11 bases between. Germline CDR1 reads GTSNPN; CDR2 reads SVGIG (reference sequence). The CDR3 sequence is 14 residues long. CDR3 sequence: CAWRYRSDNSPLHF. The CDR3 bases are TGTGCCTGGAGATACAGGAGTGATAATTCACCCCTCCACTTT.

V is TRBV7-9 and J is TRBJ2-1, with D perhaps TRBD1 (5 bases). V shed 5 bases and J shed 7 bases, with 9 bases lying between them. The CDR3 contains 12 residues. In germline, CDR1 is SEHNR, CDR2 FQNEAQ (reference sequence). The chain's CDR3 is CASSRKGNEQFF. DNA for the CDR3: TGTGCCAGCAGCCGAAAGGGGAATGAGCAGTTCTTC.

This sequence joins TRBV7-2 and TRBJ1-1; no clear D gene. The CDR3 has 14 residues. Between the trimmed V and J ends, which lost 5 bases and 1 base, there was a span of 11 bases. Germline CDR1 and CDR2: SGHTA and FQGNSA. Here the CDR3 DNA reads TGTGCCAGCAGCCAGAAGTGGCCGAACACTGAAGCTTTCTTT. Translating it yields CASSQKWPNTEAFF.